The text below deals with one T cell receptor (beta chain). What it binds is unknown. Conversion of TCR transcripts into cDNA relied on 5'RACE template switching, which added a universal primer site and UMIs. TCRdb re-analysed the 5' RACE reads in MiXCR, keeping a single row per CDR3 protein. The sample has around 320,000 distinct CDR3 sequences; roughly a tenth are singletons. The source of the sample is a study of T cells after yellow fever vaccination. On the study more broadly: Fractions of limited cellularity were prepared by means of SMART-Seq v4 Ultra Low Input.

General study results and limits: The appearance of a small share of clonotypes in both CD4 and CD8 compartments was observed. Weaker, the secondary response peaked sooner, at day 5 versus 15.

This CDR3 contains 15 residues. With V trimmed by 3 bases and J by 9 bases, 10 bases remained unmatched. Germline-derived CDR1 and CDR2 are SGDLS and YYNGEE. The sequenced sample was CD4+ T cells sorted from PBMCs, obtained 45 days after the yellow fever booster vaccination. The sequence came from a man aged 18 to 30 who received the YFV17D yellow fever vaccine. This chain links TRBV9 with TRBJ2-3, with 10 positions matching TRBD2. Here the CDR3 reads CASSASGGALGTQYF. CDR3 nucleotides: TGTGCCAGCAGCGCAAGCGGGGGGGCACTTGGGACGCAGTATTTT.